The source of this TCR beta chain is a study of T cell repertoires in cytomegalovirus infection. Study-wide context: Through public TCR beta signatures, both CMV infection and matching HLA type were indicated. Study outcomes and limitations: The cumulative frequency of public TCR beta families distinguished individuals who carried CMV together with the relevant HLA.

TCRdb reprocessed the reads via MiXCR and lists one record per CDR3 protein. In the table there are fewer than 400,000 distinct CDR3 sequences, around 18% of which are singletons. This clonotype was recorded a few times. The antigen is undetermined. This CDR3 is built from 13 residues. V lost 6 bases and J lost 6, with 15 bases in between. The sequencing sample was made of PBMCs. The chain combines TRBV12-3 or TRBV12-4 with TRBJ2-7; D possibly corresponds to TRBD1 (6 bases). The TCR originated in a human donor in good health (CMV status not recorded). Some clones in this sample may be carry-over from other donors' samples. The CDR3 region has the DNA TGTGCCAGCAGCCCTTCAGGGGTCTCCGAGCAGTACTTC. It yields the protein CASSPSGVSEQYF.